One sample yielded the 21 T cell receptor beta chains listed below, sequenced in a study of blood T cell repertoires in COVID-19. TCRdb's copy holds only in-frame clones and misses some; the assay was immunoSEQ multiplex PCR. The profile shows some 400,000 clones, about 87% of them singletons. The sequencing sample was made of PBMCs or T cells enriched from blood (not recorded which). Source of these receptors: a young man who had recovered from COVID-19.

The CDR3 DNA sequence: TGTGCCAGCAGTGATGGTCAGGTGCTCTATGGCTACACCTTC. Residues: CASSDGQVLYGYTF. The chain combines TRBV2 with TRBJ1-2; D remains unclear. This CDR3 has 14 amino acids. Trimming took off 3 bases at V and 4 bases at J, with 12 bases between the two ends. Germline CDR1 and CDR2: SNHLY and FYNNEI.

The V call is TRBV7-9, the J call TRBJ1-1; 7 positions agree with TRBD1. In germline, CDR1 is SEHNR, CDR2 FQNEAQ (reference sequence). V trimming: 0 bases; J trimming: 4 bases; junction bases outside the gene matches: 5. This CDR3 is 15 amino acids long. CDR3 DNA sequence: TGTGCCAGCAGCTTAGCCTGGGACAGTAGCACTGAAGCTTTCTTT. Translated, it gives CASSLAWDSSTEAFF.

The chain links TRBV12-3 or TRBV12-4 to TRBJ1-4, with 8 positions matching TRBD1. The CDR3 length is 13 residues. Losses at the gene ends were 10 bases for V and 8 bases for J; bases not matched to a gene: 9. DNA for the CDR3: TGTGCCACCCAACAGGGGGTGGAAGAAAAACTGTTTTTT. This codes for CATQQGVEEKLFF.

The chain joins TRBV5-4 to TRBJ2-7; 12 nucleotides match TRBD2. Germline V gene data show CDR1 as SGHNT and CDR2 as YYREEE (reference sequence). The CDR3 length is 16 residues. The trim removed 0 bases at V and 0 bases at J, leaving 1 base unmatched. Here the CDR3 reads CASSLGLAGASYEQYF. The CDR3 DNA follows: TGTGCCAGCAGCTTGGGACTAGCGGGGGCCTCCTACGAGCAGTACTTC.

The V call is TRBV27, the J call TRBJ1-1, with D tentatively TRBD1 (6 bases). CDR1 is MNHEY and CDR2 is SMNVEV in the germline V gene (reference sequence). V was pared by 6 bases and J by 6 bases, with 14 bases between. The CDR3 is made up of 13 amino acids. The DNA for the CDR3 is TGTGCCAGCAGGTGGGGGGGGCAGGCTGAAGCTTTCTTT. Protein: CASRWGGQAEAFF.

The chain is built from TRBV7-2 and TRBJ1-1, with D perhaps matching TRBD1 (6 bases). Germline V gene data show CDR1 as SGHTA and CDR2 as FQGNSA. The V gene lost 3 bases and the J gene lost 0 bases, with 11 bases spanning the gap. The CDR3 consists of 15 residues. In nucleotides, the CDR3 is TGTGCCAGCAGCTTCGCGGACAGAGTGAACACTGAAGCTTTCTTT. This codes for CASSFADRVNTEAFF.

The genes are TRBV10-3 and TRBJ2-7; weak D call: TRBD1 (5 bases). The germline V gene has CDR1 ENHRY and CDR2 SYGVKD. V was shortened by 3 bases and J by 3 bases, with 15 bases between the two germline ends. The CDR3 loop spans 15 amino acids. The CDR3 DNA reads as TGTGCCATCAGTGACCCCCCGGCCACAGGCTACGAGCAGTACTTC. This translates into CAISDPPATGYEQYF.

This clone was recorded a few times. The chain's CDR3 is CSVRILAGGNNEQFF. CDR3 sequence (DNA): TGCAGCGTTAGGATACTGGCGGGGGGGAACAATGAGCAGTTCTTC. The chain has TRBV29-1 and TRBJ2-1; 9 bases are a match to TRBD2. Trimming at V came to 5 bases and at J to 5 bases, leaving 10 bases not matched to a gene. The CDR3 has 15 residues. Germline V gene lookup returns CDR1 SQVTM and CDR2 ANQGSEA.

This chain joins TRBV5-1 and TRBJ2-7, with TRBD1 matching 8 bases. The germline V gene has CDR1 SGHRS and CDR2 YFSETQ. The V and J ends lost 3 bases and 6 bases, in that order; junction bases with no gene match: 5. The CDR3 runs to 13 residues. The CDR3 reads CASSWGTGGEQYF. CDR3 bases: TGCGCCAGCAGCTGGGGGACAGGTGGCGAGCAGTACTTC.

The chain combines TRBV30 with TRBJ1-2, with D hard to call. Germline values: CDR1 GTSNPN, CDR2 SVGIG (reference sequence). The germline V and J ends were trimmed by 1 base and 4 bases, with 4 bases remaining between them. The CDR3 consists of 11 residues. The CDR3 loop is CAWSALYGYTF. CDR3 coding DNA: TGTGCCTGGAGTGCCCTCTATGGCTACACCTTC.

This clone has just one count. This chain's CDR3 is CAGGTYNEQFF. The CDR3 nucleotides are TGTGCCGGCGGGACCTACAATGAGCAGTTCTTC. The chain couples TRBV6-5 to TRBJ2-1; TRBD2 might be the D (6 bases). Germline assignment: CDR1 MNHEY and CDR2 SVGAGI. V lost 11 bases and J lost 2, with 7 bases in between. The CDR3 contains 11 residues.

The V and J genes are TRBV7-2 and TRBJ1-2; D is perhaps TRBD1 (5 bases). Between the trimmed V and J ends, which lost 1 base and 5 bases, there was a span of 11 bases. Germline values: CDR1 SGHTA, CDR2 FQGNSA. The CDR3 is made up of 14 amino acids. CDR3 DNA sequence: TGTGCCAGCAGCTTAGATAGGGGATCGTATGGCTACACCTTC. This gives the protein CASSLDRGSYGYTF.

This clone showed up just once. This chain links TRBV2 with TRBJ1-1; 10 bases map to TRBD1. J was trimmed by 3 bases and V by 6 bases; bases with no gene match: 4. CDR1 and CDR2 (germline): SNHLY, FYNNEI. The CDR3 runs 14 residues. Here the CDR3 DNA reads TGTGCCAGCAGACCCGGACAGGGGGACACTGAAGCTTTCTTT. Its translation: CASRPGQGDTEAFF.

This clone was picked up a small number of times. The rearrangement links TRBV12-3 or TRBV12-4 to TRBJ1-1; D ambiguous. The germline V and J ends were trimmed by 3 bases and 0 bases, with 5 bases remaining between them. The CDR3 totals 13 residues. CDR3 sequence: CASSFTVNTEAFF. The CDR3 DNA is TGTGCCAGCAGTTTTACAGTGAACACTGAAGCTTTCTTT.

The V gene is TRBV4-3, the J gene TRBJ2-3; TRBD1 matches 9 bases. This CDR3 has 18 residues. Germline V gene data show CDR1 as LGHNA and CDR2 as YSLEER. V gave up 4 bases and J gave up 6 bases; unmatched junction bases: 17. CDR3 DNA sequence: TGCGCCAGCAGCCTACCTAAAGAGGACAGGGGACTCGTGGATACGCAGTATTTT. It yields the protein CASSLPKEDRGLVDTQYF.

This clone has a handful of counts. The same CDR3 arises from other DNA sequences in this sample as well. V and J are TRBV5-1 and TRBJ2-7; a possible D gene is TRBD1 (6 bases). The germline CDR1 and CDR2 sequences are SGHRS and YFSETQ. V gave up 0 bases and J gave up 2 bases, with 9 bases separating them. The CDR3 totals 14 residues. CDR3 loop: CASSLADSAYEQYF. Here the CDR3 DNA reads TGCGCCAGCAGCTTGGCGGACAGCGCCTACGAGCAGTACTTC.

The chain has TRBV27 and TRBJ1-1; TRBD1 agrees at 7 bases. V shed 7 bases, J shed 5 bases, and the junction held 4 bases outside the gene matches. CDR1 and CDR2 (germline): MNHEY, SMNVEV (reference sequence). This CDR3 comprises 12 residues. The chain's CDR3 is CASKTGPTEAFF. CDR3 coding DNA: TGTGCCAGCAAGACAGGGCCGACTGAAGCTTTCTTT.

The gene calls are TRBV5-5 and TRBJ2-7; 8 bases match TRBD1. The CDR3 runs to 16 residues. The V gene's germline CDR1 is SGHKS and CDR2 YYEKEE (reference sequence). The V and J ends lost 4 bases and 4 bases, in that order; junction bases with no gene match: 13. In DNA form, the CDR3 reads TGTGCCAGCAGCGTAACCGGGACAGGACTTTTGTACGAGCAGTACTTC. Amino acid sequence: CASSVTGTGLLYEQYF.

The chain is built from TRBV7-2 and TRBJ2-3; perhaps TRBD1 as D (6 bases). The ends were cut back, 6 bases at V and 5 bases at J, with 15 bases in the middle. This CDR3 has 14 amino acids. CDR1 SGHTA and CDR2 FQGNSA come from the germline V gene. The DNA of the CDR3 is TGTGCCAGCAGTGAAGTAGGACAGTTAGATACGCAGTATTTT. Its translation: CASSEVGQLDTQYF.

The chain joins TRBV5-6 to TRBJ1-3, with 7 bases aligning to TRBD1. The junction had 5 bases not matched to a gene; V was cut back by 5 bases and J by 3 bases. The CDR3 length is 14 residues. The V gene's germline CDR1 is SGHDT and CDR2 YYEEEE. In DNA form, the CDR3 reads TGTGCCAGCAGGTCATCAGGGGGTGGAAACACCATATATTTT. Its translation: CASRSSGGGNTIYF.

J is TRBJ2-3 and V is TRBV6-5; maybe TRBD1 (5 bases). Germline V lookup: CDR1 MNHEY, CDR2 SVGAGI. The CDR3 runs to 15 residues. Trimming pared 2 bases from V and 0 bases from J, leaving 9 bases between. The CDR3 DNA sequence: TGTGCCAGCAGTTACAACAGGCCTAGCACAGATACGCAGTATTTT. Amino acids: CASSYNRPSTDTQYF.